This is a list of T cell receptor beta chains from one sample in a study of regulatory T cells in long-lasting Graves disease. MiXCR was run by TCRdb on the multiplex PCR reads, yielding one entry per CDR3 protein. The sample has hundreds of thousands of distinct CDR3 sequences, roughly 15% seen once. Source: peripheral blood mononuclear cells (PBMCs), taken at new diagnosis, from a patient treated with antithyroid drugs. The receptors here all came from a female donor with Graves disease. Both conserved end residues are part of each CDR3. Each record gives: clone size, J gene, D gene, V gene, CDR3 protein, CDR3 DNA. The D gene is left open where the match is weak. Expanded clones get a size class; other rows say once, few or many, or leave the size out.

abundance: many; j_gene: TRBJ1-1; d_gene: .; v_gene: TRBV20-1; CDR3aa: CSAKVAGITEAFF; CDR3nt: TGCAGTGCCAAGGTCGCAGGGATCACTGAAGCTTTCTTT
abundance: many; j_gene: TRBJ2-4; d_gene: .; v_gene: TRBV20-1; CDR3aa: CSAMGRRASKNIQYF; CDR3nt: TGCAGTGCTATGGGGAGAAGGGCATCCAAAAACATTCAGTACTTC
abundance: many; j_gene: TRBJ1-2; d_gene: .; v_gene: TRBV27; CDR3aa: CASSMYHGYGYTF; CDR3nt: TGTGCCAGCAGCATGTATCACGGATATGGCTACACCTTC
abundance: many; j_gene: TRBJ1-1; d_gene: .; v_gene: TRBV5-1; CDR3aa: CASSFTGEGIPEAFF; CDR3nt: TGCGCCAGCAGCTTCACGGGGGAGGGGATCCCTGAAGCTTTCTTT
abundance: many; j_gene: TRBJ2-1; d_gene: .; v_gene: TRBV7-9; CDR3aa: CASSLVPLKQGRSSIEQFF; CDR3nt: TGTGCCAGCAGCTTAGTCCCCTTGAAACAGGGGAGGTCTTCCATTGAGCAGTTCTTC
abundance: many; j_gene: TRBJ2-2; d_gene: .; v_gene: TRBV27; CDR3aa: CASTGSGTGELFF; CDR3nt: TGTGCCAGCACAGGGTCGGGCACCGGGGAGCTGTTTTTT
abundance: once; j_gene: TRBJ2-7; d_gene: TRBD2; v_gene: TRBV28; CDR3aa: CASSLLRELAESSYEQYF; CDR3nt: TGTGCCAGCAGTTTATTAAGGGAGCTAGCGGAGAGCTCCTACGAGCAGTACTTC
abundance: many; j_gene: TRBJ1-1; d_gene: .; v_gene: TRBV4-1; CDR3aa: CASSQPSTGNTEAFF; CDR3nt: TGCGCCAGCAGCCAACCATCGACGGGGAACACTGAAGCTTTCTTT
abundance: .; j_gene: TRBJ1-2; d_gene: .; v_gene: TRBV29-1; CDR3aa: CSVVKWDDNYGYTF; CDR3nt: TGCAGCGTTGTCAAGTGGGACGATAACTATGGCTACACCTTC
abundance: many; j_gene: TRBJ2-3; d_gene: .; v_gene: TRBV5-6; CDR3aa: CASSFRGSTDTQYF; CDR3nt: TGTGCCAGCAGCTTTCGAGGGAGCACAGATACGCAGTATTTT
abundance: many; j_gene: TRBJ1-1; d_gene: .; v_gene: TRBV12-3/TRBV12-4; CDR3aa: CASSFRGRAFF; CDR3nt: TGTGCCAGCAGTTTCCGAGGGCGAGCTTTCTTT
abundance: many; j_gene: TRBJ2-2; d_gene: TRBD1; v_gene: TRBV19; CDR3aa: CASINYRGSNTGELFF; CDR3nt: TGTGCCAGTATCAATTACAGGGGATCGAACACCGGGGAGCTGTTTTTT
abundance: many; j_gene: TRBJ2-1; d_gene: TRBD1; v_gene: TRBV5-4; CDR3aa: CASSRQGEQFF; CDR3nt: TGTGCCAGCAGTAGACAGGGAGAGCAGTTCTTC
abundance: .; j_gene: TRBJ2-3; d_gene: TRBD2; v_gene: TRBV20-1; CDR3aa: CSARRGTSGSRTDTQYF; CDR3nt: TGCAGTGCTAGGAGAGGGACTAGCGGGTCCCGCACAGATACGCAGTATTTT
abundance: many; j_gene: TRBJ1-4; d_gene: TRBD1; v_gene: TRBV7-8; CDR3aa: CASSLTGTGGADEKLFF; CDR3nt: TGTGCCAGCAGCCTAACCGGGACAGGGGGCGCAGATGAAAAACTGTTTTTT
abundance: many; j_gene: TRBJ2-7; d_gene: .; v_gene: TRBV7-9; CDR3aa: CASSPPRLEEQYF; CDR3nt: TGTGCCAGCAGCCCCCCCCGGCTGGAGGAGCAGTACTTC
abundance: .; j_gene: TRBJ2-3; d_gene: .; v_gene: TRBV6-5; CDR3aa: CASSYSTYEITDTQYF; CDR3nt: TGTGCCAGCAGTTACTCGACGTATGAGATCACAGATACGCAGTATTTT
abundance: few; j_gene: TRBJ1-2; d_gene: .; v_gene: TRBV6-1; CDR3aa: CASSPDRLYYGYTF; CDR3nt: TGTGCCAGCAGTCCCGACAGACTATACTATGGCTACACCTTC
abundance: .; j_gene: TRBJ2-7; d_gene: TRBD1; v_gene: TRBV10-1; CDR3aa: CASSQDRAGEQYF; CDR3nt: TGCGCCAGCAGTCAAGACAGGGCTGGGGAGCAGTACTTC
abundance: many; j_gene: TRBJ2-5; d_gene: .; v_gene: TRBV20-1; CDR3aa: CSAQRWGQETQYF; CDR3nt: TGCAGTGCCCAGAGGTGGGGGCAAGAGACCCAGTACTTC
abundance: .; j_gene: TRBJ1-5; d_gene: TRBD1; v_gene: TRBV6-9; CDR3aa: CASSYSGRGGNQPQHF; CDR3nt: TGTGCCAGCAGTTACTCAGGCAGGGGGGGGAATCAGCCCCAGCATTTT
abundance: many; j_gene: TRBJ2-2; d_gene: .; v_gene: TRBV15; CDR3aa: CATSRVGRGRRRTGELFF; CDR3nt: TGTGCCACCAGCAGAGTGGGGAGGGGGCGCAGGCGAACCGGGGAGCTGTTTTTT
abundance: many; j_gene: TRBJ2-7; d_gene: .; v_gene: TRBV2; CDR3aa: CASSVASAYEQYF; CDR3nt: TGTGCCAGCAGTGTAGCGTCCGCCTACGAGCAGTACTTC
abundance: few; j_gene: TRBJ2-7; d_gene: .; v_gene: TRBV7-6; CDR3aa: CASSVDGSYEQYF; CDR3nt: TGTGCCAGCAGCGTCGACGGTTCCTACGAGCAGTACTTC
abundance: many; j_gene: TRBJ2-7; d_gene: .; v_gene: TRBV27; CDR3aa: CASSLKGTPSYEQYF; CDR3nt: TGTGCCAGCAGTTTGAAGGGGACGCCCTCCTACGAGCAGTACTTC
abundance: few; j_gene: TRBJ1-1; d_gene: .; v_gene: TRBV7-9; CDR3aa: CASRGMRGPNTEAFF; CDR3nt: TGTGCCAGCAGGGGTATGAGGGGTCCTAACACTGAAGCTTTCTTT
abundance: many; j_gene: TRBJ2-7; d_gene: .; v_gene: TRBV11-2; CDR3aa: CASSLGRPRSPSYEQYF; CDR3nt: TGTGCCAGCAGCTTAGGGCGGCCCCGGAGCCCCTCCTACGAGCAGTACTTC
abundance: many; j_gene: TRBJ2-7; d_gene: TRBD1; v_gene: TRBV5-5; CDR3aa: CASSFRTGTYEQYF; CDR3nt: TGTGCCAGCAGCTTCAGGACAGGAACCTACGAGCAGTACTTC
abundance: many; j_gene: TRBJ1-1; d_gene: TRBD1; v_gene: TRBV5-1; CDR3aa: CASSSGQGFTDTEAFF; CDR3nt: TGCGCCAGCAGCTCCGGACAGGGGTTCACTGACACTGAAGCTTTCTTT
abundance: many; j_gene: TRBJ2-1; d_gene: .; v_gene: TRBV9; CDR3aa: CASSDRANEQFF; CDR3nt: TGTGCCAGCAGCGATAGAGCGAATGAGCAGTTCTTC
abundance: .; j_gene: TRBJ1-4; d_gene: TRBD1; v_gene: TRBV6-1; CDR3aa: CASSSLGGTVNEKLFF; CDR3nt: TGTGCCAGCAGTAGCCTCGGCGGGACAGTTAATGAAAAACTGTTTTTT
abundance: many; j_gene: TRBJ2-1; d_gene: TRBD1; v_gene: TRBV6-1; CDR3aa: CASSPQDRDSEQFF; CDR3nt: TGTGCCAGCAGCCCCCAGGACAGGGATAGTGAGCAGTTCTTC
abundance: many; j_gene: TRBJ2-1; d_gene: TRBD2; v_gene: TRBV20-1; CDR3aa: CSAKAGVNEQFF; CDR3nt: TGCAGTGCTAAAGCGGGAGTGAATGAGCAGTTCTTC
abundance: few; j_gene: TRBJ2-3; d_gene: TRBD2; v_gene: TRBV5-1; CDR3aa: CASSRSGRQDTQYF; CDR3nt: TGCGCCAGCAGCCGTAGCGGGCGCCAAGATACGCAGTATTTT
abundance: many; j_gene: TRBJ1-1; d_gene: .; v_gene: TRBV7-3; CDR3aa: CASSLWGGYTEAFF; CDR3nt: TGTGCCAGCAGCTTATGGGGTGGGTACACTGAAGCTTTCTTT
abundance: few; j_gene: TRBJ1-2; d_gene: TRBD1; v_gene: TRBV4-1; CDR3aa: CASSQTTGEGYGYTF; CDR3nt: TGCGCCAGCAGCCAAACGACAGGGGAAGGGTATGGCTACACCTTC
abundance: many; j_gene: TRBJ1-1; d_gene: .; v_gene: TRBV4-1; CDR3aa: CASSLTPDSGAGPNTEAFF; CDR3nt: TGCGCCAGCAGCCTCACCCCGGACTCCGGGGCCGGGCCGAACACTGAAGCTTTCTTT
abundance: many; j_gene: TRBJ1-1; d_gene: .; v_gene: TRBV15; CDR3aa: CATSRDLGTEAFF; CDR3nt: TGTGCCACCAGCAGAGATCTTGGCACTGAAGCTTTCTTT
abundance: many; j_gene: TRBJ1-5; d_gene: .; v_gene: TRBV20-1; CDR3aa: CSAKTVGLSQPQHF; CDR3nt: TGCAGTGCGAAGACAGTAGGGTTGAGTCAGCCCCAGCATTTT
abundance: many; j_gene: TRBJ2-5; d_gene: .; v_gene: TRBV7-9; CDR3aa: CASSSDSGPTQYF; CDR3nt: TGTGCCAGCAGCTCCGACTCGGGGCCGACCCAGTACTTC
abundance: many; j_gene: TRBJ1-1; d_gene: TRBD1; v_gene: TRBV7-9; CDR3aa: CASSLLTGELEAFF; CDR3nt: TGTGCCAGCAGCCTTCTGACAGGGGAGCTCGAAGCTTTCTTT
abundance: many; j_gene: TRBJ1-1; d_gene: .; v_gene: TRBV20-1; CDR3aa: CSAIITEAFF; CDR3nt: TGCAGTGCTATCATCACTGAAGCTTTCTTT
abundance: many; j_gene: TRBJ2-4; d_gene: .; v_gene: TRBV2; CDR3aa: CATRYDSYIQYF; CDR3nt: TGTGCCACCCGATATGACAGTTACATTCAGTACTTC
abundance: many; j_gene: TRBJ2-1; d_gene: TRBD2; v_gene: TRBV27; CDR3aa: CASSLSSGGNEQFF; CDR3nt: TGTGCCAGCAGTTTATCATCGGGGGGGAATGAGCAGTTCTTC
abundance: .; j_gene: TRBJ2-7; d_gene: TRBD2; v_gene: TRBV7-2; CDR3aa: CASSLSAGGSYEQYF; CDR3nt: TGTGCCAGCAGCTTGTCTGCGGGAGGATCCTACGAGCAGTACTTC
abundance: many; j_gene: TRBJ1-5; d_gene: .; v_gene: TRBV28; CDR3aa: CATLPGNSNQPQHF; CDR3nt: TGTGCCACCCTGCCAGGTAATAGCAATCAGCCCCAGCATTTT
abundance: many; j_gene: TRBJ2-3; d_gene: .; v_gene: TRBV20-1; CDR3aa: CSGGDARPENTDTQYF; CDR3nt: TGCAGTGGGGGGGATGCCAGGCCAGAGAACACAGATACGCAGTATTTT
abundance: .; j_gene: TRBJ1-1; d_gene: .; v_gene: TRBV5-1; CDR3aa: CASSLGRGPDYEAFF; CDR3nt: TGCGCCAGCAGCTTGGGGCGGGGCCCAGATTATGAAGCTTTCTTT
abundance: many; j_gene: TRBJ2-1; d_gene: TRBD2; v_gene: TRBV28; CDR3aa: CASRLGLAGNPYNEQFF; CDR3nt: TGTGCCAGCAGACTCGGACTAGCCGGGAACCCCTACAATGAGCAGTTCTTC
abundance: few; j_gene: TRBJ2-6; d_gene: TRBD2; v_gene: TRBV7-3; CDR3aa: CASSSPSGSGTGANVLTF; CDR3nt: TGTGCCAGCAGCTCACCTAGCGGGAGTGGCACTGGGGCCAACGTCCTGACTTTC
abundance: few; j_gene: TRBJ1-1; d_gene: .; v_gene: TRBV10-1; CDR3aa: CASSEGRGKMNTEAFF; CDR3nt: TGCGCCAGCAGTGAAGGAAGGGGGAAAATGAACACTGAAGCTTTCTTT